The entry below gives a single TCR beta chain sequence along with its context. The table came from immunoSEQ multiplex PCR; TCRdb's copy has only in-frame clones and leaves some out. The sample consists of 300,000 to 350,000 clones, 80% to 90% of them appearing once. The sample comes from a study of blood T cell repertoires in COVID-19. Sequencing was done on a sample of PBMCs or T cells enriched from blood (not recorded which). The source of this sequence is a woman aged 40 to 50 with acute COVID-19.

Here the CDR3 reads CASSYSSQGKNTEAFF. The CDR3, as DNA: TGTGCCAGCAGTTACTCGAGCCAGGGAAAGAACACTGAAGCTTTCTTT. The chain joins TRBV6-5 to TRBJ1-1; a possible D gene is TRBD1 (5 bases). The V and J ends lost 0 bases and 1 base respectively, with 12 bases between them. Germline CDR1 and CDR2: MNHEY and SVGAGI. The CDR3 spans 16 residues.